A selection of T cell receptor beta chains follows, all from one sample in a study of cytomegalovirus exposure and HLA in healthy donors. Measured with immunoSEQ multiplex PCR; TCRdb has only the in-frame clones, and not every one. The sample lists approximately 99,000 clones; around 82% were seen once. Sequences were obtained from PBMCs. Source of these receptors: a woman younger than 35 in good health and CMV-seronegative. CDR3s include the opening cysteine and the closing phenylalanine or tryptophan. Each record gives: V gene, clone size, D gene, J gene, CDR3 protein, CDR3 DNA. A D gene is named only where the DNA matches it firmly. The size entry is marked missing in some rows and otherwise reads once, few, many or a size class.

>TRBV10-2|.|.|TRBJ1-5
CASSEPPGGNQPQHF
TGCGCCAGCAGTGAACCACCAGGGGGCAATCAGCCCCAGCATTTT
>TRBV2|few|.|TRBJ1-5
CASSEQGWDQPQHF
TGTGCCAGCAGTGAGCAGGGATGGGATCAGCCCCAGCATTTT
>TRBV6-1|few|TRBD2|TRBJ2-7
CASSGTSGYEQYF
TGTGCCAGCAGTGGGACTAGCGGCTACGAGCAGTACTTC
>TRBV7-9|.|TRBD1|TRBJ1-3
CASSLVERDRGNTIYF
TGTGCCAGCAGCTTAGTGGAGAGGGACAGGGGAAACACCATATATTTT
>TRBV7-9|.|.|TRBJ1-2
CASSPPDPGYGYTF
TGTGCCAGCAGCCCTCCTGATCCGGGCTATGGCTACACCTTC
>TRBV19|.|TRBD1|TRBJ1-2
CASSPWDRGNYGYTF
TGTGCCAGTAGTCCTTGGGACAGAGGAAACTATGGCTACACCTTC
>TRBV6-6|.|TRBD1|TRBJ2-7
CASSLSRDRVSEQYF
TGTGCCAGCAGCCTAAGCCGGGACAGGGTAAGCGAGCAGTACTTC
>TRBV9|.|.|TRBJ2-7
CASSVDTSYEQYF
TGTGCCAGCAGCGTGGACACCTCCTACGAGCAGTACTTC
>TRBV5-4|.|TRBD1|TRBJ2-7
CASSGSTGLEEQYF
TGTGCCAGCAGTGGTTCGACAGGGTTGGAAGAGCAGTACTTC
>TRBV28|.|.|TRBJ2-1
CATNPSPTYNEQFF
TGTGCCACCAACCCTAGCCCCACCTACAATGAGCAGTTCTTC
>TRBV30|once|.|TRBJ1-2
CAWSVLGTQNYGYTF
TGTGCCTGGAGTGTACTCGGGACACAAAACTATGGCTACACCTTC
>TRBV4-1|.|TRBD1|TRBJ1-2
CASSRPSGGNYGYTF
TGCGCCAGCAGCCGACCCTCAGGGGGGAACTATGGCTACACCTTC
>TRBV5-1|.|TRBD1|TRBJ2-7
CASSIRDRPSYEQYF
TGCGCCAGCAGCATACGGGACAGACCCTCCTACGAGCAGTACTTC
>TRBV2|.|TRBD1|TRBJ1-1
CASNLDRAEAFF
TGTGCCAGCAACCTAGACAGGGCTGAAGCTTTCTTT
>TRBV6-1|.|.|TRBJ1-6
CASSGQANSPLHF
TGTGCCAGCAGTGGTCAGGCCAATTCACCCCTCCACTTT
>TRBV28|once|TRBD1|TRBJ1-6
CASSFGGQGFTSPLHF
TGTGCCAGCAGTTTTGGGGGACAGGGGTTCACTTCACCCCTCCACTTT
>TRBV4-1|.|.|TRBJ1-1
CASSQDWQGNTEAFF
TGCGCCAGCAGCCAAGATTGGCAGGGGAATACTGAAGCTTTCTTT
>TRBV2|.|.|TRBJ1-3
CASRQRTDLSLPIYF
TGTGCCAGCAGGCAAAGGACAGACCTTTCTCTTCCCATATATTTT
>TRBV4-2|.|.|TRBJ2-7
CASSPLGTYNYEQYF
TGTGCCAGCAGCCCTTTGGGGACATATAACTACGAGCAGTACTTC
>TRBV5-4|.|TRBD2|TRBJ2-3
CASSGLAGVTTDTQYF
TGTGCCAGCAGTGGGTTGGCGGGGGTCACCACAGATACGCAGTATTTT
>TRBV10-1|many|TRBD1|TRBJ2-7
CASSTDGTVYEQYF
TGCGCCAGCAGTACAGACGGGACAGTCTACGAGCAGTACTTC
>TRBV5-5|.|.|TRBJ1-1
CASSLEVGRTEAFF
TGTGCCAGCAGCTTGGAGGTGGGGAGGACTGAAGCTTTCTTT
>TRBV18|.|.|TRBJ2-1
CASSPPGANEQFF
TGTGCCAGCTCACCACCTGGGGCCAATGAGCAGTTCTTC
>TRBV30|.|.|TRBJ1-6
CAWRTRDPSSYNSPLHF
TGTGCCTGGAGGACTAGGGACCCAAGCTCCTATAATTCACCCCTCCACTTT
>TRBV5-1|.|.|TRBJ1-2
CASSEAYGYTF
TGCGCCAGTTCAGAGGCGTATGGCTACACCTTC
>TRBV5-8|.|.|TRBJ1-6
CASSLASGNSPLHF
TGTGCCAGCAGCTTGGCGTCGGGAAATTCACCCCTCCACTTT
>TRBV9|.|TRBD1|TRBJ2-1
CASSGQTGTGTNEQFF
TGTGCCAGCAGCGGGCAGACCGGGACAGGCACCAATGAGCAGTTCTTC
>TRBV9|.|TRBD2|TRBJ2-3
CASSGGPSGVSDTQYF
TGTGCCAGCAGCGGAGGGCCTAGCGGGGTCTCAGATACGCAGTATTTT
>TRBV4-2|.|.|TRBJ2-3
CASSRTGDPSTDTQYF
TGTGCCAGCAGCCGAACGGGGGATCCTAGCACAGATACGCAGTATTTT
>TRBV6-6|once|TRBD1|TRBJ1-1
CASSSGQGALVTEAFF
TGTGCCAGCAGTTCGGGACAGGGGGCTTTAGTGACTGAAGCTTTCTTT
>TRBV4-1|.|.|TRBJ2-1
CASSQDSGVARNEQFF
TGCGCCAGCAGCCAAGATTCGGGGGTGGCACGTAATGAGCAGTTCTTC
>TRBV27|.|.|TRBJ1-1
CASSLSAGITEAFF
TGTGCCAGCAGTTTATCAGCAGGGATCACTGAAGCTTTCTTT
>TRBV6-1|.|.|TRBJ1-2
CASSDPGIGGYTF
TGTGCCAGCAGTGATCCGGGTATCGGGGGCTACACCTTC
>TRBV5-1|.|.|TRBJ2-5
CASSLDGGLGETQYF
TGCGCCAGCAGCTTGGACGGGGGGCTTGGGGAGACCCAGTACTTC
>TRBV9|once|TRBD1|TRBJ2-7
CASSVETGVAEQYF
TGTGCCAGCAGCGTAGAGACAGGGGTTGCCGAGCAGTACTTC
>TRBV5-1|.|.|TRBJ2-2
CASSVDTDTGELFF
TGCGCCAGCAGCGTAGACACAGACACCGGGGAGCTGTTTTTT
>TRBV7-9|.|TRBD1|TRBJ1-1
CASSPWTGVNTEAFF
TGTGCCAGCAGCCCCTGGACAGGGGTGAACACTGAAGCTTTCTTT
>TRBV2|.|.|TRBJ1-5
CASSTRLDGGEGQPQHF
TGTGCCAGCAGTACAAGGCTAGACGGAGGGGAGGGTCAGCCCCAGCATTTT
>TRBV29-1|.|TRBD1|TRBJ2-7
CSVEEGGAGQGLYEQYF
TGCAGCGTTGAAGAAGGGGGGGCGGGACAGGGGCTTTACGAGCAGTACTTC
>TRBV2|.|TRBD1|TRBJ1-5
CASSSGQGSQPQHF
TGTGCCAGCAGTTCGGGACAGGGAAGTCAGCCCCAGCATTTT
>TRBV2|.|TRBD1|TRBJ2-2
CASRDRDRVSGELFF
TGTGCCAGCAGGGACCGGGACAGGGTGTCCGGGGAGCTGTTTTTT
>TRBV2|few|TRBD1|TRBJ1-2
CASGSTGDYGYTF
TGTGCCAGCGGTTCAACAGGGGACTATGGCTACACCTTC
>TRBV20-1|.|.|TRBJ2-5
CTMGGLETQYF
TGCACAATGGGGGGGCTAGAGACCCAGTACTTC
>TRBV18|once|.|TRBJ1-4
CASSPGHAGTNEKLFF
TGTGCCAGCTCACCGGGACACGCGGGCACTAATGAAAAACTGTTTTTT
>TRBV19|.|.|TRBJ1-4
CASRPAVEEKLFF
TGTGCCAGTAGGCCTGCGGTAGAGGAAAAACTGTTTTTT
>TRBV28|once|.|TRBJ1-3
CASRNGGGTGNTIYF
TGTGCCAGCAGAAATGGGGGGGGAACTGGAAACACCATATATTTT
>TRBV6-1|.|TRBD2|TRBJ2-7
CASSERLAGGSSSYEQYF
TGTGCCAGCAGTGAAAGGCTAGCGGGGGGCTCGAGCTCCTACGAGCAGTACTTC
>TRBV5-1|.|.|TRBJ1-2
CASSPQGRANYGYTF
TGCGCCAGCAGCCCTCAGGGCAGAGCTAACTATGGCTACACCTTC
>TRBV18|.|TRBD1|TRBJ2-1
CASSPPQGAYNEQFF
TGTGCCAGCTCACCGCCACAGGGGGCCTACAATGAGCAGTTCTTC
>TRBV30|.|.|TRBJ2-2
CAWSVGSRGTGGELFF
TGTGCCTGGAGTGTTGGGTCCCGGGGGACGGGCGGGGAGCTGTTTTTT
>TRBV9|.|.|TRBJ1-4
CASSGGGGTYEKLFF
TGTGCCAGCAGCGGAGGGGGGGGCACCTATGAAAAACTGTTTTTT
>TRBV6-4|.|.|TRBJ1-1
CASSERTGGTEAFF
TGTGCCAGCAGTGAAAGAACCGGGGGCACTGAAGCTTTCTTT
>TRBV6-5|once|.|TRBJ1-2
CASSSVNGGYTF
TGTGCCAGCAGTTCGGTTAACGGTGGCTACACCTTC
>TRBV13|.|.|TRBJ2-1
CASSLKVGNEQFF
TGTGCCAGCAGCTTAAAAGTCGGGAATGAGCAGTTCTTC